Listed below are T cell receptor beta chains from one sample, sequenced in a study of blood T cell repertoires in COVID-19. Using immunoSEQ multiplex PCR, the repertoire was profiled, and TCRdb retains in-frame clones only, with some absent. The sample lists around 370,000 clones, 90% to 95% seen once, with about 3.5% in the top ten. What was sequenced was peripheral blood. The receptors come from a woman younger than 30 who had recovered from COVID-19. CDR3s include the opening cysteine and the closing phenylalanine or tryptophan. A D gene is named only where the DNA matches it firmly. Clone size is not always given. Where it is, it says once, few, many or a class for expanded clones.

V gene	J gene	CDR3 length	D gene	clone size	CDR3 DNA	CDR3 protein
TRBV10-1	TRBJ2-3	16	NA	few	TGCGCCAGCAGTGAGTTAATAACTCAATACACAGATACGCAGTATTTT	CASSELITQYTDTQYF
TRBV19	TRBJ1-4	15	TRBD1	NA	TGTGCCAGCACCACGGGACAGGGTTTGGTTGAAAAACTGTTTTTT	CASTTGQGLVEKLFF
TRBV10-3	TRBJ1-2	14	NA	few	TGTGCCATCAGTGCAGCAGGGATAAACTATGGCTACACCTTC	CAISAAGINYGYTF
TRBV11-3	TRBJ2-1	17	TRBD1	once	TGTGCCAGCAGCTTAGCAGGACAGGGTTTAACATACAATGAGCAGTTCTTC	CASSLAGQGLTYNEQFF
TRBV7-2	TRBJ2-3	15	NA	few	TGTGCCAGCATCAGGAAGAGCCAGAGCACAGATACGCAGTATTTT	CASIRKSQSTDTQYF
TRBV5-8	TRBJ1-3	15	NA	once	TGTGCCAGCAGCTACTCGGCGGGCAGTGGAAACACCATATATTTT	CASSYSAGSGNTIYF
TRBV6-6	TRBJ2-1	17	NA	NA	TGTGCCAGCAGTCCAGTTTGGAGGGGCACCTTTGACAATGAGCAGTTCTTC	CASSPVWRGTFDNEQFF
TRBV9	TRBJ1-2	15	TRBD1	NA	TGTGCCAGCAGCGCCAGGGGGCCAGCTAACTATGGCTACACCTTC	CASSARGPANYGYTF
TRBV15	TRBJ2-3	16	TRBD2	once	TGTGCCACCAGCAGAGTTTCCGGGAGGGCCACAGATACGCAGTATTTT	CATSRVSGRATDTQYF
TRBV12-3/TRBV12-4	TRBJ2-5	13	NA	once	TGTGCCAGCAGTTTCCAGGGAGGAGAGACCCAGTACTTC	CASSFQGGETQYF
TRBV7-2	TRBJ2-3	16	TRBD2	NA	TGTGCCAGCAGCCCGGTTGGCGGGAGTGGCACAGATACGCAGTATTTT	CASSPVGGSGTDTQYF
TRBV12-5	TRBJ2-2	16	TRBD2	NA	TGTGCTAGTGGTTTGTCCGGGACTAGTAGCACCGGGGAGCTGTTTTTT	CASGLSGTSSTGELFF
TRBV29-1	TRBJ1-2	14	NA	once	TGCAGCGTTTTAGCGTCAGTCAACCTCTATGGCTACACCTTC	CSVLASVNLYGYTF
TRBV9	TRBJ1-1	14	NA	few	TGTGCCAGCAGCGTGGCTGCAGGGTACACTGAAGCTTTCTTT	CASSVAAGYTEAFF
TRBV29-1	TRBJ2-5	14	TRBD2	NA	TGCAGCGTTGACGGACTAGCGGGAGCTGAGACCCAGTACTTC	CSVDGLAGAETQYF
TRBV11-3	TRBJ2-1	15	NA	NA	TGTGCCAGCAGCTGGGACTCCATCTCCTACAATGAGCAGTTCTTC	CASSWDSISYNEQFF
TRBV13	TRBJ1-6	12	NA	NA	TGTGCCAGCAGCTCCGAGTCCCACCCCCTCCACTTT	CASSSESHPLHF
TRBV5-1	TRBJ2-5	17	NA	NA	TGCGCCAGCAGCTTGTTGGGCGTGGGTTCGGATTTAGAGACCCAGTACTTC	CASSLLGVGSDLETQYF
TRBV12-5	TRBJ1-3	20	NA	NA	TGTGCTAGTGGTTCCCCTGTTGCGGGGGCTCGGGTCAGCTCTGGAAACACCATATATTTT	CASGSPVAGARVSSGNTIYF
TRBV4-3	TRBJ1-2	14	TRBD1	NA	TGCGCCAGCAGCCCGGGACAGTCTTTCTATGGCTACACCTTC	CASSPGQSFYGYTF
TRBV5-1	TRBJ2-1	15	TRBD2	once	TGCGCCAGCAGTTATCTAGCGGGAGGGAACAATGAGCAGTTCTTC	CASSYLAGGNNEQFF
TRBV6-5	TRBJ1-1	12	TRBD1	NA	TGTGCCAGTACAAACAGGGGAACTGAAGCTTTCTTT	CASTNRGTEAFF
TRBV9	TRBJ1-1	15	NA	NA	TGTGCCAGCAGCGTTAATGGGGGCTGGGATACTGAAGCTTTCTTT	CASSVNGGWDTEAFF
TRBV16	TRBJ1-1	15	NA	NA	TGTGCCAGCAGCCAATCGATTTACAGGGACACTGAAGCTTTCTTT	CASSQSIYRDTEAFF
TRBV30	TRBJ1-3	14	NA	NA	TGTGCCTGGATACCCCGCTACTCTGGAAACACCATATATTTT	CAWIPRYSGNTIYF
TRBV19	TRBJ2-1	15	TRBD2	NA	TGTGCCAGTAGTACCTCTAGCGGGAGTTACAATGAGCAGTTCTTC	CASSTSSGSYNEQFF
TRBV4-1	TRBJ1-4	16	NA	NA	TGCGCCAGCAGTCATACCGGGGGGGGGAATAATGAAAAACTGTTTTTT	CASSHTGGGNNEKLFF
TRBV6-2/TRBV6-3	TRBJ2-3	15	NA	NA	TGTGCCAGCAGTTACGGCGGTTATCACGCAGATACGCAGTATTTT	CASSYGGYHADTQYF
TRBV13	TRBJ1-5	14	NA	NA	TGTGCCAGCAGCCGTACGGGGAGCAATCAGCCCCAGCATTTT	CASSRTGSNQPQHF
TRBV19	TRBJ2-3	12	NA	NA	TGTGCCAGTGGGGGGAGCACAGATACGCAGTATTTT	CASGGSTDTQYF